This record covers a single T cell receptor beta chain. The data originate from a study of cytomegalovirus exposure and HLA in healthy donors. The primer mix had 60 Vbeta and 13 Jbeta primers. Sequencing was performed with immunoSEQ multiplex PCR; in TCRdb, only in-frame clones are kept and a portion is missing. The data hold around 170,000 clones, with roughly three quarters observed a single time. The CDR3 loop spans 15 amino acids. V was pared by 4 bases and J by 3 bases, with 16 bases between. Germline CDR1 reads SNHLY; CDR2 reads FYNNEI. The V gene is TRBV2, the J gene TRBJ2-7; D is undetermined. The material sequenced was PBMCs. The TCR was taken from a woman between 40 and 50 years old in good health and CMV-seropositive. DNA for the CDR3: TGTGCCAGCAGTGTGCCGACAAACCTACTCTACGAGCAGTACTTC. Protein sequence: CASSVPTNLLYEQYF.